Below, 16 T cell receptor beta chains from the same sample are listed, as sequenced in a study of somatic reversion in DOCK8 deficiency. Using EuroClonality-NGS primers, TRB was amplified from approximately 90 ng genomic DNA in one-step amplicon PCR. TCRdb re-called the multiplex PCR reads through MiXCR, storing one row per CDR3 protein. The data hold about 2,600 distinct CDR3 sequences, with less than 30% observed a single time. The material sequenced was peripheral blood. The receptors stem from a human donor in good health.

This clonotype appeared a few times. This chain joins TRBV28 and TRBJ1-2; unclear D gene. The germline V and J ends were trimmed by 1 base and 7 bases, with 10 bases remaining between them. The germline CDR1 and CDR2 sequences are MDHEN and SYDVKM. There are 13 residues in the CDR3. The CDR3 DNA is TGTGCCAGCAGTTTATCACTATCTGGTGGCTACACCTTC. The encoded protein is CASSLSLSGGYTF.

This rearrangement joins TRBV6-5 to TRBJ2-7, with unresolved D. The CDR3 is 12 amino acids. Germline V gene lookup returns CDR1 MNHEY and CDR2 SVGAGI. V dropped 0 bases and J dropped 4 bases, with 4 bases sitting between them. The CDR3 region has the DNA TGTGCCAGCAGTTACTCACCGTACGAGCAGTACTTC. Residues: CASSYSPYEQYF.

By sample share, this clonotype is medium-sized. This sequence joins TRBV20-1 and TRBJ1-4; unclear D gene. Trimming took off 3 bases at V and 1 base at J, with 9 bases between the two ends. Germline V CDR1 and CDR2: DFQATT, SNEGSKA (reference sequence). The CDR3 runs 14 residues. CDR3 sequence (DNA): TGCAGTGCTAGCTATCAGCAAACTAATGAAAAACTGTTTTTT. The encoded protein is CSASYQQTNEKLFF.

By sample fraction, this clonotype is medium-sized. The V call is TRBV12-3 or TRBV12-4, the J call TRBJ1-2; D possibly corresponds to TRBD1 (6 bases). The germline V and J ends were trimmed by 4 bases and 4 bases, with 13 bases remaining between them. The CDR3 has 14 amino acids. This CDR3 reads CASSSHRGVYGYTF. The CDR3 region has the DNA TGTGCCAGCAGTTCTCATAGGGGGGTCTATGGCTACACCTTC.

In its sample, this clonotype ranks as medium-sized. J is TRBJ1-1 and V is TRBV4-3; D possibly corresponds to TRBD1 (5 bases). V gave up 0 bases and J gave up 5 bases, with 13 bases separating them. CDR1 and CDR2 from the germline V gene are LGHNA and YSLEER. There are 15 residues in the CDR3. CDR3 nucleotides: TGCGCCAGCAGCCAAGAAGGGACCAGAAATACTGAAGCTTTCTTT. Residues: CASSQEGTRNTEAFF.

The CDR3 region is CACQARDRGSTNEKLFF. CDR3 bases: TGTGCCTGCCAGGCGCGGGACAGGGGCTCAACTAATGAAAAACTGTTTTTT. The chain is built from TRBV19 and TRBJ1-4; 10 bases fit TRBD1. V was clipped by 11 bases and J by 0 bases; unmatched bases: 12. Per germline, CDR1 LNHDA and CDR2 SQIVND (reference sequence). CDR3 size: 17 residues. The complete variable domain, with remaining parts taken from reference TRBV19 and TRBJ1-4, reads DGGITQSPKYLFRKEGQNVTLSCEQNLNHDAMYWYRQDPGQGLRLIYYSQIVNDFQKGDIAEGYSVSREKKESFPLTVTSAQKNPTAFYLCACQARDRGSTNEKLFFGSGTQLSVL.

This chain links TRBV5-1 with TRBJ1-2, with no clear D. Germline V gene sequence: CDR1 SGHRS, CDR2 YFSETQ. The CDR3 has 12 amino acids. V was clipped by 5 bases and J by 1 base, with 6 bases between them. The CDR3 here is CASSPDNYGYTF. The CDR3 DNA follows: TGCGCCAGCAGTCCAGATAACTATGGCTACACCTTC.

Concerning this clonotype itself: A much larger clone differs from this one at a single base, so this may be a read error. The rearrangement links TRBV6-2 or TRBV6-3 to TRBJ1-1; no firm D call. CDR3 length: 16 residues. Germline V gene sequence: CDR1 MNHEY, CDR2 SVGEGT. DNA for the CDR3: TGTGCCAGCAGTGCCCTCTTGGCTAGGGTGAACACTGGAGCTTTCTTT. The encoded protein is CASSALLARVNTGAFF.

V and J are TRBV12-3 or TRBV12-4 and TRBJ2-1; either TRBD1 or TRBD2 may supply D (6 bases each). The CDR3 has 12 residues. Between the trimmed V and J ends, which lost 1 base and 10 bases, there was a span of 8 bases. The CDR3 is CASSLEGGEQFF. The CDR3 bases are TGTGCCAGCAGTTTAGAAGGGGGGGAGCAGTTCTTC.

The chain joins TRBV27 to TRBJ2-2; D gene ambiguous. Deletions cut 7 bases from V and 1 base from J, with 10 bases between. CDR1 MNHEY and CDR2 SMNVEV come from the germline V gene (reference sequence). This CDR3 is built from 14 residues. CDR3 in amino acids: CASTRTLNTGELFF. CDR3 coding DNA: TGTGCCAGCACCAGGACCCTGAACACCGGGGAGCTGTTTTTT.

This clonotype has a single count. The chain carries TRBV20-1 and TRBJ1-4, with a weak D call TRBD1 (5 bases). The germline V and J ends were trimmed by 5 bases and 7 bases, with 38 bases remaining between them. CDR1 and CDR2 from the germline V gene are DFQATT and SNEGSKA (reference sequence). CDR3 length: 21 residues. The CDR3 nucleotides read TGCAGTGCTGGAGGTCGGGATTTCGAATCAGGGCGAAAAAAAGCGGGTGAAAAACTGTTTTTT. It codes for CSAGGRDFESGRKKAGEKLFF.

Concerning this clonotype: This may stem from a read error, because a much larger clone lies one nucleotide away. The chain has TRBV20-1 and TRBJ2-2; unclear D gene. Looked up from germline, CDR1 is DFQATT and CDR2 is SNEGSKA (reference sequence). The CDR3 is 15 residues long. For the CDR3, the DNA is TGCAGTGCTAGAGATCGTACTTCGAACGCCGGGGAGCTGTTTTTT. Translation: CSARDRTSNAGELFF.

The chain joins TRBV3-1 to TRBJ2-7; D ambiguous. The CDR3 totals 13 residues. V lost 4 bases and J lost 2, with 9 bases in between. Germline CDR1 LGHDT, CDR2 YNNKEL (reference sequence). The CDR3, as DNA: TGTGCCAGCAGCCGGGCAGGCCCCTACGAGCAGTACTTC. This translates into CASSRAGPYEQYF.

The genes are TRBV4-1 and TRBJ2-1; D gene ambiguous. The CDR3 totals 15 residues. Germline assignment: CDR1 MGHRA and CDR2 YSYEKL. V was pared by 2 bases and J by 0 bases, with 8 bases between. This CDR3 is CASSQISSSYNEQFF. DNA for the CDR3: TGCGCCAGCAGCCAAATAAGTAGCTCCTACAATGAGCAGTTCTTC.

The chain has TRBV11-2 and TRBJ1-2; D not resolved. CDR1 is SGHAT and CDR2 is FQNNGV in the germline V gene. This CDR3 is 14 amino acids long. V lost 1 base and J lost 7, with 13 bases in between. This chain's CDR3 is CASSLAGSSGGYTF. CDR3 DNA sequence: TGTGCCAGCAGCTTAGCGGGGTCCTCCGGTGGCTACACCTTC. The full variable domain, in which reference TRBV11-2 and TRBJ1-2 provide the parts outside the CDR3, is EAGVAQSPRYKIIEKRQSVAFWCNPISGHATLYWYQQILGQGPKLLIQFQNNGVVDDSQLPKDRFSAERLKGVDSTLKIQPAKLEDSAVYLCASSLAGSSGGYTFGSGTRLTVV.

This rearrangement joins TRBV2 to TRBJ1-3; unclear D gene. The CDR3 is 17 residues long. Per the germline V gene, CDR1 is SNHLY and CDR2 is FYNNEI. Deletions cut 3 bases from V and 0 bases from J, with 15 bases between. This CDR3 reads CASSDWQTQASGNTIYF. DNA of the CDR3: TGTGCCAGCAGTGATTGGCAGACCCAAGCCTCTGGAAACACCATATATTTT.